This TCR beta chain was documented in a study of OX40 agonist ivuxolimab in advanced cancers. In the study overall: With ivuxolimab, an agonistic anti-OX40 (CD134) antibody, patients were treated.

Study-wide findings and caveats: Low levels of normalized T-cell clonal expansion also appeared in some nonresponders.

Clones were read by immunoSEQ multiplex PCR, and TCRdb kept only the in-frame ones, dropping some. The sample consists of roughly 58,000 clones, about nine tenths of them appearing once. The study sampled blood at baseline, cycle 4 day 1, and cycle 7 day 1. Details on this clone: Its target is unknown.

There are 13 residues in the CDR3. Trimming took off 8 bases at V and 2 bases at J, with 11 bases between the two ends. CDR1 is MNHNS, CDR2 SASEGT, per germline. This chain uses TRBV6-1 with TRBJ2-3; D unresolved. The specimen comprised CD4+ or CD8+ T cells sorted from blood, sampled in a trial of the OX40 agonist ivuxolimab. The source is an adult with an advanced solid tumor such as melanoma, head and neck, liver or kidney cancer. CDR3 sequence (DNA): TGTGCCAGCCGAAGCCCGTCCACAGATACGCAGTATTTT. Its translation is CASRSPSTDTQYF.